The clone carrying this T cell receptor beta chain was seen more than once but under ten times. One entry per CDR3 protein, called by TCRdb with MiXCR from the RT-PCR reads. This table has some 880,000 distinct CDR3 sequences, around 17% appearing once. The sample belongs to a study of patients and donors after allogeneic stem cell transplantation. This CDR3 spans 16 amino acids. Unmatched junction bases numbered 5, after V lost 6 bases and J lost 0 bases. Sequenced sample: blood, either unsorted or a sorted T cell fraction (not recorded which). The receptor was isolated from a human donor who was either an allogeneic HSCT recipient or a stem cell or donor lymphocyte infusion donor (not recorded which). It is not recorded whose cells these are; they may come from a transplant donor. The chain recombines TRBV12-3 or TRBV12-4 with TRBJ2-2; 9 bases are shared with TRBD1. CDR3 residues: CASRKQGAANTGELFF. The CDR3 nucleotides read TGTGCCAGCAGAAAACAGGGGGCTGCGAACACCGGGGAGCTGTTTTTT.